This T cell receptor (beta chain) was profiled in a study of a mutant IDH1 vaccine in newly diagnosed glioma. Findings and caveats of the study: Pseudoprogression seemed unlinked to shifts in top peripheral T cell clonotypes.

Described time point: baseline, week 1 (first vaccination visit). Treatment: pre-vaccination baseline after standard-of-care therapy. Patients carried new grade 3 or 4 IDH1-mutant astrocytomas lacking nuclear ATRX. Only in-frame clones appear in the TCRdb table, and some are missing; sequencing was by immunoSEQ multiplex PCR. The table shows tens of thousands of clones, with around 92% occurring only once. Turning to this clone: Its antigen is not identified.

This TCR came from a man over 45 with glioma. The sequenced sample was PBMCs, obtained from a glioma patient treated with radiotherapy, temozolomide or both.

Written as DNA, the CDR3 is TGTGCCAGCAGCCGGACTAGCGGGTCCTACAATGAGCAGTTCTTC. Translation gives CASSRTSGSYNEQFF. The rearrangement links TRBV7-9 to TRBJ2-1; 11 bases align to TRBD2. Trimming cost V 5 bases and J 1 base; bases outside gene matches: 1. Germline V CDR1 and CDR2: SEHNR, FQNEAQ (reference sequence). This CDR3 has 15 amino acids. The whole variable domain, remainder taken from reference TRBV7-9 and TRBJ2-1, is DTGVSQNPRHKITKRGQNVTFRCDPISEHNRLYWYRQTLGQGPEFLTYFQNEAQLEKSRLLSDRFSAERPKGSFSTLEIQRTEQGDSAMYLCASSRTSGSYNEQFFGPGTRLTVL.